The 29 T cell receptor beta chains reported below all come from one sample, sequenced in a study of long-term antiretroviral therapy in people with HIV. Sequencing used immunoSEQ v3.0 at survey level. Some clones are missing from TCRdb's copy, which holds only in-frame ones; the method was immunoSEQ multiplex PCR. The table shows around 30,000 clones, with 95% occurring only once. The sample consisted of unsorted PBMCs, taken 5.3 years after starting antiretroviral therapy. The receptors were sampled from a young man with HIV.

The V call is TRBV9, the J call TRBJ2-3; 12 nucleotides line up with TRBD2. V lost 3 bases to trimming and J lost 0 bases; unmatched junction nucleotides: 5. This CDR3 is 17 amino acids long. Looked up from germline, CDR1 is SGDLS and CDR2 is YYNGEE. CDR3 amino acids: CASSDRTSGDSTDTQYF. The CDR3 DNA is TGTGCCAGCAGCGATCGGACTAGCGGGGATAGCACAGATACGCAGTATTTT. Combining the CDR3 with reference TRBV9 and TRBJ2-3 gives the whole variable domain DSGVTQTPKHLITATGQRVTLRCSPRSGDLSVYWYQQSLDQGLQFLIQYYNGEERAKGNILERFSAQQFPDLHSELNLSSLELGDSALYFCASSDRTSGDSTDTQYFGPGTRLTVL.

The chain is built from TRBV7-8 and TRBJ2-3; D gene ambiguous. Trimming removed 4 bases at V and 1 base at J, with 9 bases between. This CDR3 has 14 residues. Per the germline V gene, CDR1 is SGHVS and CDR2 is FQNEAQ. As DNA, the CDR3 is TGTGCCAGCAGCTCCGGCGACGGCACAGATACGCAGTATTTT. It translates to CASSSGDGTDTQYF. The variable domain in full, completed from reference TRBV7-8 and TRBJ2-3, reads GAGVSQSPRYKVAKRGQDVALRCDPISGHVSLFWYQQALGQGPEFLTYFQNEAQLDKSGLPSDRFFAERPEGSVSTLKIQRTQQEDSAVYLCASSSGDGTDTQYFGPGTRLTVL.

This chain joins TRBV7-3 and TRBJ2-2; 8 nucleotides align to TRBD1. J was trimmed by 5 bases and V by 4 bases; bases with no gene match: 3. Germline V lookup: CDR1 SGHTA, CDR2 FQGTGA. CDR3 length equals 14 residues. The CDR3 is CASSSGQGTGELFF. The CDR3, as DNA: TGTGCCAGCAGCTCCGGACAGGGAACCGGGGAGCTGTTTTTT.

This clone showed up just once. V gene TRBV18 combines with J gene TRBJ2-2, with D possibly being TRBD2 (6 bases). CDR1 is KGHSH, CDR2 LQKENI, per germline. This CDR3 has 15 amino acids. Deletions cut 5 bases from V and 1 base from J, with 11 bases between. This chain's CDR3 is CASSSNGGNTGELFF. The CDR3 DNA follows: TGTGCCAGCTCATCAAACGGGGGGAACACCGGGGAGCTGTTTTTT.

V gene TRBV5-1 combines with J gene TRBJ2-1; weak D call: TRBD2 (5 bases). The CDR3 covers 16 residues. Germline lookup yields CDR1 SGHRS and CDR2 YFSETQ. V was clipped by 4 bases and J by 8 bases, with 22 bases between them. CDR3: CASSPGRTQPEDEQFF. The CDR3 nucleotides read TGCGCCAGCAGCCCCGGACGGACGCAACCGGAGGATGAGCAGTTCTTC.

This chain joins TRBV9 and TRBJ2-7; D gene uncertain. Germline V CDR1 and CDR2: SGDLS, YYNGEE. Trimming left V 0 bases short and J 3 bases short, with 13 bases between. This CDR3 is built from 15 residues. This chain's CDR3 is CASSVESATFYEQYF. The CDR3 coding sequence is TGTGCCAGCAGCGTAGAATCTGCGACGTTCTACGAGCAGTACTTC. Full variable domain (missing parts from reference TRBV9 and TRBJ2-7): DSGVTQTPKHLITATGQRVTLRCSPRSGDLSVYWYQQSLDQGLQFLIQYYNGEERAKGNILERFSAQQFPDLHSELNLSSLELGDSALYFCASSVESATFYEQYFGPGTRLTVT.

The chain employs TRBV27 and TRBJ1-5, with 7 bases identical to TRBD1. Per the germline V gene, CDR1 is MNHEY and CDR2 is SMNVEV (reference sequence). V was clipped by 5 bases and J by 0 bases; unmatched bases: 4. The CDR3 runs to 15 residues. In nucleotides, the CDR3 is TGTGCCAGCAGTGCCCACAGGGGTAGCAATCAGCCCCAGCATTTT. Residues: CASSAHRGSNQPQHF.

V gene TRBV19 combines with J gene TRBJ2-1; D remains unclear. V was clipped by 6 bases and J by 0 bases, with 6 bases between them. Looked up from germline, CDR1 is LNHDA and CDR2 is SQIVND (reference sequence). The CDR3 covers 13 residues. The CDR3 loop is CASSGYSYNEQFF. The DNA for the CDR3 is TGTGCCAGTAGCGGGTACTCCTACAATGAGCAGTTCTTC.

The rearrangement uses TRBV29-1 and TRBJ1-2; 12 bases align to TRBD1. Trimming at V came to 7 bases and at J to 7 bases, leaving 7 bases not matched to a gene. The CDR3 contains 13 residues. The germline gives CDR1 SQVTM, CDR2 ANQGSEA. The CDR3 sequence is CSGGGQGAGGYTF. CDR3 DNA sequence: TGCAGCGGGGGGGGACAGGGGGCCGGTGGCTACACCTTC.

The chain carries TRBV5-4 and TRBJ1-1; unclear D gene. CDR1 and CDR2 (germline): SGHNT, YYREEE (reference sequence). V was cut by 0 bases and J by 5 bases, with 8 bases left in between. The CDR3 consists of 13 residues. As DNA, the CDR3 is TGTGCCAGCAGCTTGGGAGGAAGGACTGAAGCTTTCTTT. Protein: CASSLGGRTEAFF.

This chain connects TRBV28 to TRBJ2-3; 8 bases fit TRBD2. The V gene's germline CDR1 is MDHEN and CDR2 SYDVKM. The CDR3 runs to 12 residues. The CDR3 spells CVVAGYTDTQYF. In nucleotides, the CDR3 is TGTGTAGTAGCGGGGTACACAGATACGCAGTATTTT.

The sample holds one count of this clone. The chain employs TRBV6-5 and TRBJ1-3; 9 nucleotides align to TRBD1. The CDR3 totals 14 residues. Germline V gene sequence: CDR1 MNHEY, CDR2 SVGAGI. The trim removed 6 bases at V and 4 bases at J, leaving 4 bases unmatched. Here the CDR3 DNA reads TGTGCCAGCAGAGTCGACAGGGGGGGAAACACCATATATTTT. It codes for CASRVDRGGNTIYF.

V usage is TRBV6-5 and J usage is TRBJ2-5, with 10 bases lining up with TRBD2. Germline V gene sequence: CDR1 MNHEY, CDR2 SVGAGI. The trim removed 4 bases at V and 3 bases at J, leaving 5 bases unmatched. The CDR3 is made up of 15 amino acids. The CDR3 nucleotides read TGTGCCAGCAGTTTGACTAGCGGGTTAAAAGAGACCCAGTACTTC. Its translation is CASSLTSGLKETQYF.

The chain carries TRBV7-6 and TRBJ2-1; D is unresolved. This CDR3 is built from 15 residues. The germline V and J ends were trimmed by 0 bases and 2 bases, with 8 bases remaining between them. Germline loops: CDR1 SGHVS, CDR2 FNYEAQ. The CDR3 sequence is CASSLAVLPYNEQFF. CDR3 sequence (DNA): TGTGCCAGCAGCTTAGCCGTCCTACCCTACAATGAGCAGTTCTTC.

The V and J genes are TRBV28 and TRBJ2-7; 10 bases agree with TRBD2. In germline, CDR1 is MDHEN, CDR2 SYDVKM. Germline trimming cut 5 bases from V and 6 bases from J; bases unmatched to any gene: 1. The CDR3 contains 12 residues. CDR3 DNA: TGTGCCAGCAGTGGACTAGCGGCCGAGCAGTACTTC. Protein product: CASSGLAAEQYF.

The chain recombines TRBV4-1 with TRBJ2-7; 8 nucleotides align to TRBD1. V shed 0 bases and J 5 bases; nucleotides not matched to a gene: 6. Germline CDR1 and CDR2: MGHRA and YSYEKL. CDR3 length: 15 residues. The CDR3 protein is CASSQEDRVWNEQYF. The CDR3 region has the DNA TGCGCCAGCAGCCAAGAGGACAGGGTGTGGAACGAGCAGTACTTC.

The chain is built from TRBV6-5 and TRBJ2-7; 8 bases align to TRBD2. The CDR3 spans 14 residues. Trimming cost V 4 bases and J 2 bases; bases outside gene matches: 4. The germline CDR1 and CDR2 sequences are MNHEY and SVGAGI. The CDR3 DNA sequence: TGTGCCAGCAGTTTAGCGGGGTCCCCCTACGAGCAGTACTTC. As protein: CASSLAGSPYEQYF.

The chain employs TRBV9 and TRBJ1-4; D is possibly TRBD1 (6 bases). The V end lost 0 bases, the J end lost 5 bases, and 8 bases lay between the germline ends. This CDR3 comprises 14 residues. Germline V gene sequence: CDR1 SGDLS, CDR2 YYNGEE. The CDR3 loop reads CASSVEGGNEKLFF. The CDR3 bases are TGTGCCAGCAGCGTAGAGGGGGGAAATGAAAAACTGTTTTTT.

The chain couples TRBV14 to TRBJ2-1; the match to TRBD2 covers 9 bases. Germline CDR1 reads SGHDN; CDR2 reads FVKESK. The CDR3 loop spans 14 amino acids. V dropped 7 bases and J dropped 8; count of bases not matched to a gene: 9. The CDR3 DNA reads TGTGCCAGCAAGATTGCGGGAGGGCCTCATGAGCAGTTCTTC. It translates to CASKIAGGPHEQFF. The full variable domain, with the rest looked up from reference TRBV14 and TRBJ2-1, is EAGVTQFPSHSVIEKGQTVTLRCDPISGHDNLYWYRRVMGKEIKFLLHFVKESKQDESGMPNNRFLAERTGGTYSTLKVQPAELEDSGVYFCASKIAGGPHEQFFGPGTRLTVL.

This clone was seen only once. The V call is TRBV6-6, the J call TRBJ1-2; 9 bases map to TRBD1. The germline V gene has CDR1 MNHNY and CDR2 SVGAGI (reference sequence). This CDR3 has 16 residues. Losses at the gene ends were 2 bases for V and 3 bases for J; bases not matched to a gene: 7. The CDR3 nucleotides are TGTGCCAGCAGTTACGCAAACAGGGGGCTGGACTATGGCTACACCTTC. Protein: CASSYANRGLDYGYTF.

The V call is TRBV5-1, the J call TRBJ1-2, with 8 nucleotides matching TRBD1. Per the germline V gene, CDR1 is SGHRS and CDR2 is YFSETQ. The trim removed 1 base at V and 4 bases at J, leaving 6 bases unmatched. This CDR3 region has 15 residues. This chain's CDR3 is CASSLRQGMGYGYTF. As DNA, the CDR3 is TGCGCCAGCAGCTTGAGACAGGGGATGGGCTATGGCTACACCTTC.

This clone came up once. The CDR3 sequence: CASSLTGLEQFF. For the CDR3, the DNA is TGTGCCAGCAGTTTAACAGGACTCGAGCAGTTCTTC. The chain carries TRBV2 and TRBJ2-1; the D gene could be TRBD1 or TRBD2 (5 bases each). This CDR3 comprises 12 residues. From germline, CDR1 is SNHLY and CDR2 FYNNEI. Trimming pared 5 bases from V and 10 bases from J, leaving 12 bases between.

The chain links TRBV7-9 to TRBJ1-2; 10 positions agree with TRBD1. V gave up 5 bases and J gave up 3 bases; unmatched junction bases: 9. The CDR3 length is 16 residues. The germline V gene encodes CDR1 SEHNR and CDR2 FQNEAQ (reference sequence). The CDR3 DNA sequence: TGTGCCAGCAGCCCAGACCTGGGACAGGGGTACTATGGCTACACCTTC. As protein: CASSPDLGQGYYGYTF. Supplemented by reference TRBV7-9 and TRBJ1-2, the full variable domain reads DTGVSQNPRHKITKRGQNVTFRCDPISEHNRLYWYRQTLGQGPEFLTYFQNEAQLEKSRLLSDRFSAERPKGSFSTLEIQRTEQGDSAMYLCASSPDLGQGYYGYTFGSGTRLTVV.

The rearrangement links TRBV11-2 to TRBJ2-6; 11 bases map to TRBD2. J was trimmed by 2 bases and V by 5 bases; bases with no gene match: 11. The CDR3 is made up of 19 amino acids. Germline-derived CDR1 and CDR2 are SGHAT and FQNNGV. CDR3 sequence: CASSLGPSGGPTGANVLTF. Written as DNA, the CDR3 is TGTGCCAGCAGCCTCGGGCCTAGCGGGGGGCCCACTGGGGCCAACGTCCTGACTTTC.

The chain combines TRBV6-5 with TRBJ1-5; D is unclear. CDR1 and CDR2 (germline): MNHEY, SVGAGI. There are 12 residues in the CDR3. Trimming removed 5 bases from V and 9 bases from J, with 11 bases in between. The CDR3 here is CASSTTRVPQHF. In DNA, the CDR3 is TGTGCCAGCAGTACCACGAGGGTGCCCCAGCATTTT.

The V gene is TRBV18, the J gene TRBJ2-7; tentative D call: TRBD2 (7 bases). CDR1 and CDR2 (germline): KGHSH, LQKENI. The CDR3 runs 13 residues. The V end lost 1 base, the J end lost 6 bases, and 10 bases lay between the germline ends. CDR3 DNA: TGTGCCAGCTCACCACTCGGGGGGCCCGAGCAGTACTTC. Translated: CASSPLGGPEQYF.

This chain links TRBV14 with TRBJ2-7; perhaps TRBD1 as D (6 bases). The CDR3 runs 14 residues. CDR1 SGHDN and CDR2 FVKESK come from the germline V gene. V lost 0 bases to trimming and J lost 4 bases, with 10 bases between them. CDR3: CASSQDDRWYEQYF. The CDR3 DNA is TGTGCCAGCAGCCAAGATGACAGGTGGTACGAGCAGTACTTC.

The rearrangement uses TRBV5-1 and TRBJ2-7; no definite D call. Germline loops: CDR1 SGHRS, CDR2 YFSETQ. The CDR3 contains 14 residues. Trimming pared 0 bases from V and 1 base from J, leaving 8 bases between. The CDR3 sequence: CASSLVSGSYEQYF. DNA for the CDR3: TGCGCCAGCAGCTTGGTATCCGGGTCCTACGAGCAGTACTTC.

This chain uses TRBV10-3 with TRBJ1-2; D perhaps matches TRBD1 (5 bases). V lost 8 bases to trimming and J lost 8 bases, with 24 bases between them. CDR1 and CDR2 (germline): ENHRY, SYGVKD. This CDR3 is built from 15 residues. The CDR3 DNA is TGTGCCATCTTAGTGGGGGGTAACCCCTCCCAGGGCTACACCTTC. It encodes CAILVGGNPSQGYTF.